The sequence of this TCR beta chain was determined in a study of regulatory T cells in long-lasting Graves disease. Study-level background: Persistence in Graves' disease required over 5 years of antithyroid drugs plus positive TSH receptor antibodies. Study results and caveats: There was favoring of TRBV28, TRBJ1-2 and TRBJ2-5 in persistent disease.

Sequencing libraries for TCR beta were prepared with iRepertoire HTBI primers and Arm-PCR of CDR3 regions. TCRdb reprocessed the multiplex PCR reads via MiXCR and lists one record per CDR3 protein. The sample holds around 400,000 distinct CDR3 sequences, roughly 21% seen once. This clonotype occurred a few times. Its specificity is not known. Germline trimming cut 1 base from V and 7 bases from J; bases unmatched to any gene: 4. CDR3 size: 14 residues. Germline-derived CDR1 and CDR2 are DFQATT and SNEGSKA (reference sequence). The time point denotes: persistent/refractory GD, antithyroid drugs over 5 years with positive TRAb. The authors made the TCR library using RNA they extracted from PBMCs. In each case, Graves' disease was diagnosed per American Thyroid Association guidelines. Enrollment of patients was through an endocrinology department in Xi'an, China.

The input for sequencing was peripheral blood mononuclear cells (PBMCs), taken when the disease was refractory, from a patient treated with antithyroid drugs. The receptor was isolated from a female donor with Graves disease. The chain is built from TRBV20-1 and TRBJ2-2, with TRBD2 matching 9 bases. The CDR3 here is CSARASGKGGELFF. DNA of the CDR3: TGCAGTGCTAGAGCTAGCGGGAAGGGCGGGGAGCTGTTTTTT.